This passage covers 5 T cell receptor beta chains from one sample sequenced in a study of OX40 agonist ivuxolimab in advanced cancers. The table came from immunoSEQ multiplex PCR; TCRdb's copy has only in-frame clones and leaves some out. The data hold approximately 46,000 clones, with roughly 87% observed a single time. Specimen: CD4+ or CD8+ T cells sorted from blood, collected in a trial of the OX40 agonist ivuxolimab. Receptor source: an adult with an advanced solid tumor such as melanoma, head and neck, liver or kidney cancer.

The chain uses TRBV6-5 and TRBJ1-5; D not certain. The length of the CDR3 is 12 residues. V shed 1 base and J shed 6 bases, with 4 bases lying between them. Germline V gene lookup returns CDR1 MNHEY and CDR2 SVGAGI. The CDR3: CASSYFSQPQHF. The CDR3 DNA is TGTGCCAGCAGTTACTTTTCTCAGCCCCAGCATTTT.

The chain employs TRBV11-1 and TRBJ2-1, with 12 bases fitting TRBD1. From germline, CDR1 is SGHAT and CDR2 FQDESV (reference sequence). The J segment lost 8 bases and the V segment lost 4 bases, leaving 6 bases of the junction unmatched. The CDR3 consists of 15 residues. The CDR3 nucleotides read TGTGCCAGCAGCTACCGGGACAGGGGGCAAGATGAGCAGTTCTTC. Encoded protein: CASSYRDRGQDEQFF.

The chain is built from TRBV5-1 and TRBJ2-1; D perhaps matches TRBD2 (7 bases). Germline-derived CDR1 and CDR2 are SGHRS and YFSETQ. The CDR3 extends over 17 amino acids. The ends were cut back, 3 bases at V and 8 bases at J, with 24 bases in the middle. CDR3 in amino acids: CASSSPLSGGLYDEQFF. The CDR3, as DNA: TGCGCCAGCAGCTCACCGCTTTCCGGGGGGCTTTACGATGAGCAGTTCTTC.

V and J are TRBV7-2 and TRBJ2-1, with 8 bases identical to TRBD2. The germline gives CDR1 SGHTA, CDR2 FQGNSA. CDR3 length: 18 amino acids. V gave up 5 bases and J gave up 5 bases; unmatched junction bases: 17. CDR3 sequence reads: CASSPPIRGGGLDNEQFF. For the CDR3, the DNA is TGTGCCAGCAGCCCCCCGATTCGAGGCGGGGGGCTCGACAATGAGCAGTTCTTC.

The gene calls are TRBV27 and TRBJ2-1; possibly TRBD1 or TRBD2 for D (5 bases each). V was clipped by 2 bases and J by 6 bases, with 20 bases between them. The CDR3 runs to 17 residues. CDR1 and CDR2 (germline): MNHEY, SMNVEV (reference sequence). Here the CDR3 DNA reads TGTGCCAGCAGTTTAAGGGCCGGAGAGTATGGGGGCAATGAGCAGTTCTTC. It specifies CASSLRAGEYGGNEQFF.